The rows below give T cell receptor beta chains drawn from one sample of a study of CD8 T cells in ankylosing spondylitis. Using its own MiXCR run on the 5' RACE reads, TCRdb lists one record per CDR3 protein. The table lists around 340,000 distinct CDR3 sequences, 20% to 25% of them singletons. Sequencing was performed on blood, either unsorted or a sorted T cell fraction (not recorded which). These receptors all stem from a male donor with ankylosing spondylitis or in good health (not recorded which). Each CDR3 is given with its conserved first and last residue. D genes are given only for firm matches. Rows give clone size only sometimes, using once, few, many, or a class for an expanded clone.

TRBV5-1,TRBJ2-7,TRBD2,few,TGCGCCAGCAGCTTGGAAACTAGCGGGGGGGCCTACGAGCAGTACTTC,CASSLETSGGAYEQYF
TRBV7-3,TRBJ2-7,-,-,TGTGCCAGCAGCTTACTCCCGACGGCGCAAGAGCAGTACTTC,CASSLLPTAQEQYF
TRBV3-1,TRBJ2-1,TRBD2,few,TGTGCCAGCAGCACCGGGACTAGCGGGGGGGGCGACGTTCTGGATGAGCAGTTCTTC,CASSTGTSGGGDVLDEQFF
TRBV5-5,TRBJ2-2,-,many,TGTGCCAGCAGCTATGACACCGGGGAGCTGTTTTTT,CASSYDTGELFF
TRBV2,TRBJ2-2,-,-,TGTGCCAGCAGTGACCAGGGGAACACCGGGGAGCTGTTTTTT,CASSDQGNTGELFF
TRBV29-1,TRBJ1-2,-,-,TGCAGCGTGACCTTTTTGGGGAACTATGGCTACACCTTC,CSVTFLGNYGYTF
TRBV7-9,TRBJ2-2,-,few,TGTGCCAGCAGCTTATTCGTTGTGAACACCGGGGAGCTGTTTTTT,CASSLFVVNTGELFF
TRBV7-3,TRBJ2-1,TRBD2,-,TGTGCCAGCAGCTTAACGGGACTAGCGGTATCCGGGTACAATGAGCAGTTCTTC,CASSLTGLAVSGYNEQFF
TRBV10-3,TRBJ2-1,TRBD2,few,TGTGCCATCAGTGACTTATATAGCGGGGGACCCAATGAGCAGTTCTTC,CAISDLYSGGPNEQFF
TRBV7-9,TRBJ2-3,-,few,TGTGCCAGCAGCTTATCCCTCATGGATACGCAGTATTTT,CASSLSLMDTQYF
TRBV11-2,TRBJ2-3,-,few,TGTGCCAGCACCCAAGGAGATACGCAGTATTTT,CASTQGDTQYF
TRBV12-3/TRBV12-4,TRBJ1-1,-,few,TGTGCCAGCAGTTTTGGAGGGATCACTGAAGCTTTCTTT,CASSFGGITEAFF
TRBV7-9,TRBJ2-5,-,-,TGTGCCAGCAGCCCCCTCACCGGAGAGACCCAGTACTTC,CASSPLTGETQYF
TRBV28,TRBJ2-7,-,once,TGTGCCAGCAGTTTTGAGGATACCTACGAGCAGTACTTC,CASSFEDTYEQYF
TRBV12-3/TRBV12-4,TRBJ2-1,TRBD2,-,TGTGCCAGCAGCTATCTTAGCGGGGTGGAGCAGTTCTTC,CASSYLSGVEQFF
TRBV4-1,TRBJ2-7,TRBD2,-,TGCGCCAGCAGCCACGTAGCGGGGGCCACCTACGAGCAGTACTTC,CASSHVAGATYEQYF
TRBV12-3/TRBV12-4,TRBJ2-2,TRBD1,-,TGTGCCAGCAGTATCGGACAGGGCAACAGGGAGCTGTTTTTT,CASSIGQGNRELFF
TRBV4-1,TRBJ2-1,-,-,TGCGCCAGCAGCCAAGTGTCAGCGAACAATGAGCAGTTCTTC,CASSQVSANNEQFF
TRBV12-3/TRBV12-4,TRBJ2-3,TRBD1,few,TGTGCCAGCAGTCCAGGGACAGGCTACACAGATACGCAGTATTTT,CASSPGTGYTDTQYF
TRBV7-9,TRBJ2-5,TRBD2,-,TGTGCCAGCAGCTGGACTAGCGAAGAGACCCAGTACTTC,CASSWTSEETQYF
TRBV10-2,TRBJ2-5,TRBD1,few,TGCGCCACCTTGGGACAGGGACGGGGCCAGGGACGGCAAGAGACCCAGTACTTC,CATLGQGRGQGRQETQYF
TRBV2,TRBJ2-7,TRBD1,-,TGTGCCAGCAGTGGCCGACAGGGACCTTACTACGAGCAGTACTTC,CASSGRQGPYYEQYF
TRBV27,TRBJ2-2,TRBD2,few,TGTGCCAGCAGTTTCCTTGTCGGCGGGGGGAGCGTCGGGGAGCTGTTTTTT,CASSFLVGGGSVGELFF
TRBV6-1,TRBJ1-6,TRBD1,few,TGTGCCAGCAATGACAGGGGGCTTAATTCACCCCTCCACTTT,CASNDRGLNSPLHF
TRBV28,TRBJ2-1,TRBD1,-,TGTGCCAGCAGTTTCATGGACAGGGGGCGGGATGAGCAGTTCTTC,CASSFMDRGRDEQFF
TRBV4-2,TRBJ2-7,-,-,TGTGCCAGCAGCCAAGATGGACAGCGGTCCTACGAGCAGTACTTC,CASSQDGQRSYEQYF
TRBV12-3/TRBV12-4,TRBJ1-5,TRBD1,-,TGTGCCAGCAAACGGTTGGGACAGATCAATCAGCCCCAGCATTTT,CASKRLGQINQPQHF
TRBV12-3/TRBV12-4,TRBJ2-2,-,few,TGTGCCAGCAGCCAATGGGGCGGGGGCTCCGGGGAGCTGTTTTTT,CASSQWGGGSGELFF
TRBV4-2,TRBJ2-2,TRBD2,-,TGTGCCAGCAGCCTGTCCCGGGCGGGGGTAAACACCGGGGAGCTGTTTTTT,CASSLSRAGVNTGELFF
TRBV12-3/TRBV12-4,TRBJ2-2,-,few,TGTGCCAGCAGTTTGGCCATAACGAACACCGGGGAGCTGTTTTTT,CASSLAITNTGELFF
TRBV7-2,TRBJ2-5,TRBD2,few,TGTGCCAGCAGCCCCCCTAGCTGGGCGGGGGGAGAGACCCAGTACTTC,CASSPPSWAGGETQYF
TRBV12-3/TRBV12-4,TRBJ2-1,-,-,TGTGCCAGCAGTGGGGTGTGGATGCAGGGGGGTTACAATGAGCAGTTCTTC,CASSGVWMQGGYNEQFF
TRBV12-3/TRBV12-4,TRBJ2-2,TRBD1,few,TGTGCCAGCAGCTGGACAGGGCCCACCGGGGAGCTGTTTTTT,CASSWTGPTGELFF
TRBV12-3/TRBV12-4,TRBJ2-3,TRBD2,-,TGTGCCAGCAGTTTCGGGCGACTAGCGGGGGGGACTACGCAGTATTTT,CASSFGRLAGGTTQYF
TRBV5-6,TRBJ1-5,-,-,TGTGCCAGCAGCTTAGCCAATAGCAATCAGCCCCAGCATTTT,CASSLANSNQPQHF
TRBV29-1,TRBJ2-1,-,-,TGCAGCGTTGCCCAGGGTCGAGAGCAGTTCTTC,CSVAQGREQFF
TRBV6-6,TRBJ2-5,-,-,TGTGCCAGCAGTACCTCGGACGTGGAGACCCAGTACTTC,CASSTSDVETQYF
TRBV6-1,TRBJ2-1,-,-,TGTGCCAGCACCGACTGGTTTTACAATGAGCAGTTCTTC,CASTDWFYNEQFF
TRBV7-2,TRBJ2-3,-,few,TGTGCCAGCAGCCCCTGGAGGCCAGATACGCAGTATTTT,CASSPWRPDTQYF
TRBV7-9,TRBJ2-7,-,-,TGTGCCAGCAGCTCCCCAGGGGGGCACGAGCAGTACTTC,CASSSPGGHEQYF
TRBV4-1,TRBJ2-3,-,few,TGCGCCAGCAGCCAAGTGGACGGGAGCACAGATACGCAGTATTTT,CASSQVDGSTDTQYF
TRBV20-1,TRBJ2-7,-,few,TGCAGTGCTTCGGACAGCTCCTACGAGCAGTACTTC,CSASDSSYEQYF
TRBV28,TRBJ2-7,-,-,TGTGCCAGCAGTTTATCGCAGTGGAGGTGGTCCTACGAGCAGTACTTC,CASSLSQWRWSYEQYF
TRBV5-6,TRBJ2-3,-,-,TGTGCCAGCAGCCCGAAAGTGGGGAGGACTCAGAGCACAGATACGCAGTATTTT,CASSPKVGRTQSTDTQYF
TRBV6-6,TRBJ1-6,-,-,TGTGCCAGCAGTACCGGGGGTTCACCCCACCACTTT,CASSTGGSPHHF
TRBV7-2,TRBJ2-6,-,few,TGTGCCAGCAGCCTTTTGGTTGGGATCTCTGGGGCCAACGTCCTGACTTTC,CASSLLVGISGANVLTF
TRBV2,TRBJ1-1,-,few,TGTGCCAGCAGTCGGGAGGGCCCTGAAGCTTTCTTT,CASSREGPEAFF
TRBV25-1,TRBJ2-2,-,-,TGTGCCAGCAGTGCCTGGGGAGGGGGCGGCGGGGAGCTGTTTTTT,CASSAWGGGGGELFF
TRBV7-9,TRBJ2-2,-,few,TGTGCCAGCAGTCCTACCCGGCGAATCTCCGGGGAGCTGTTTTTT,CASSPTRRISGELFF
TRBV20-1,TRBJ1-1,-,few,TGCAGTGCTACTGACAGGAACACTGAAGCTTTCTTT,CSATDRNTEAFF
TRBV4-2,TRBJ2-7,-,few,TGTGCCAGCGGCGGGGACACCTACGAGCAGTACTTC,CASGGDTYEQYF
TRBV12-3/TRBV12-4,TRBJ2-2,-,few,TGTGCCAGCAGATACGACAGCGGTAGGAGAACCGGGGAGCTGTTTTTT,CASRYDSGRRTGELFF
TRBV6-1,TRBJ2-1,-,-,TGTGCCAGCAGTGGGGACTTGACCTCCTACAATGAGCAGTTCTTC,CASSGDLTSYNEQFF
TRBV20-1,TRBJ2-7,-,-,TGCAGTGCTAGGGTTTACTACGAGCAGTACTTC,CSARVYYEQYF
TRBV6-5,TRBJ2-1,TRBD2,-,TGTGCCAGCAGTTCCGGGACTAGCGGGCGGGAGCAGTTCTTC,CASSSGTSGREQFF
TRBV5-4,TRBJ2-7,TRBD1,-,TGTGCCAGCAGCTTCACGGGACAGGGTAACGAGCAGTACTTC,CASSFTGQGNEQYF
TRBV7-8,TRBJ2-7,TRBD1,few,TGTGCCAGCAGCCCAACGCCGGGACAGGGGCTCACCTACGAGCAGTACTTC,CASSPTPGQGLTYEQYF
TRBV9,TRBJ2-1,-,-,TGTGCCAGCAGCGCCCAGGGCGGGGGCATCTACAATGAGCAGTTCTTC,CASSAQGGGIYNEQFF
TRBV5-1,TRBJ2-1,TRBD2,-,TGCGCCAGCAGCTTGGTTTCGGGGGGGGTTTCGGATGAGCAGTTCTTC,CASSLVSGGVSDEQFF